This passage covers 28 T cell receptor beta chains from one sample sequenced in a study of blood T cell repertoires in COVID-19. Method: immunoSEQ multiplex PCR; TCRdb's copy keeps in-frame clones and lacks some. This sample has around 230,000 clones, with 75% to 85% found just once. Source material: PBMCs or T cells enriched from blood (not recorded which). These receptor sequences come from a man aged 35 to 55 who had recovered from COVID-19.

In nucleotides, the CDR3 is TGTGCCAGCACTAAGCGGGCCACAGATACGCAGTATTTT. Translation: CASTKRATDTQYF. The chain is built from TRBV6-5 and TRBJ2-3; weak D call: TRBD2 (6 bases). Deletions cut 7 bases from V and 2 bases from J, with 10 bases between. Germline V CDR1 and CDR2: MNHEY, SVGAGI. This CDR3 spans 13 amino acids.

This chain links TRBV10-3 with TRBJ2-7; 12 bases fit TRBD1. Germline V CDR1 and CDR2: ENHRY, SYGVKD. J gave up 5 bases and V 8 bases, and 7 bases lay outside the gene matches. This CDR3 is built from 14 residues. The CDR3 DNA reads as TGTGCCATCTGTTCGGGACAGGGGGCCAACGAGCAGTACTTC. It translates to CAICSGQGANEQYF.

The V and J genes are TRBV5-1 and TRBJ2-7; 7 bases are a match to TRBD2. Trimming cost V 0 bases and J 2 bases; bases outside gene matches: 11. Germline V gene data show CDR1 as SGHRS and CDR2 as YFSETQ. This CDR3 spans 17 amino acids. CDR3 in DNA: TGCGCCAGCAGCTTGGCCGGTAAACTTCTAGCGGCCTACGAGCAGTACTTC. It codes for CASSLAGKLLAAYEQYF.

The V gene is TRBV9, the J gene TRBJ2-3; 10 nucleotides match TRBD2. The CDR3 sequence is 17 residues long. With 3 bases clipped from V and 6 bases from J, the junction kept 13 bases outside the gene matches. The V gene's germline CDR1 is SGDLS and CDR2 YYNGEE. CDR3 sequence reads: CASSALAGAIGGDTQYF. CDR3 DNA sequence: TGTGCCAGCAGCGCCCTAGCGGGAGCAATAGGGGGCGATACGCAGTATTTT.

The chain combines TRBV18 with TRBJ1-1, with D maybe TRBD1 (5 bases). Germline CDR1 reads KGHSH; CDR2 reads LQKENI. The V and J ends lost 3 bases and 1 base respectively, with 15 bases between them. The CDR3 totals 16 residues. CDR3 DNA: TGTGCCAGCTCACCCCTTGCGGGAGGGGCGAACACTGAAGCTTTCTTT. Protein product: CASSPLAGGANTEAFF.

The V call is TRBV5-1, the J call TRBJ1-2, with a tentative D call TRBD1 (6 bases). CDR3 length equals 14 residues. Trimming pared 4 bases from V and 4 bases from J, leaving 14 bases between. CDR1 and CDR2 from the germline V gene are SGHRS and YFSETQ. The CDR3 coding sequence is TGCGCCAGCAGCCAAGACAGGACTTTCTATGGCTACACCTTC. This sequence encodes CASSQDRTFYGYTF.

The V gene is TRBV2, the J gene TRBJ1-5; D is unresolved. V lost 3 bases, J lost 5 bases, and 11 bases lay in between. The CDR3 has 14 amino acids. Germline CDR1 and CDR2: SNHLY and FYNNEI. The CDR3 DNA reads as TGTGCCAGCAGTGAGTCGACGGGGTATCAGCCCCAGCATTTT. This encodes CASSESTGYQPQHF.

This rearrangement joins TRBV6-5 to TRBJ2-2, with 7 bases identical to TRBD1. After removal of 0 bases from V and 4 bases from J, the junction contained 5 bases not matched to a gene. This CDR3 region has 16 residues. Looked up from germline, CDR1 is MNHEY and CDR2 is SVGAGI. The CDR3, as DNA: TGTGCCAGCAGTTACTCGCGGACAGGAGGCACCGGGGAGCTGTTTTTT. Translation: CASSYSRTGGTGELFF.

The V gene is TRBV29-1, the J gene TRBJ1-2; 7 nucleotides align to TRBD1. Germline loops: CDR1 SQVTM, CDR2 ANQGSEA. This CDR3 is built from 16 residues. Trimming took 6 bases from V and 4 from J; bases not matched to a gene: 17. For the CDR3, the DNA is TGCAGCGTCCTGGATCAGGACAGGAATTTTCTCTATGGCTACACCTTC. It is translated as CSVLDQDRNFLYGYTF. The variable domain in full, with the rest retrieved from reference TRBV29-1 and TRBJ1-2, is SAVISQKPSRDICQRGTSLTIQCQVDSQVTMMFWYRQQPGQSLTLIATANQGSEATYESGFVIDKFPISRPNLTFSTLTVSNMSPEDSSIYLCSVLDQDRNFLYGYTFGSGTRLTVV.

This chain uses TRBV3-1 (or the pseudogene TRBV3-2) with TRBJ1-2; a possible D gene is TRBD1 (5 bases). V gave up 4 bases and J gave up 7 bases, with 19 bases separating them. In germline, CDR1 is LGHDT, CDR2 YNNKEL (reference sequence). This CDR3 contains 15 residues. This chain's CDR3 is CASSPRGGEFSGYTF. CDR3 nucleotides: TGTGCCAGCAGCCCACGCGGGGGGGAGTTTAGTGGCTACACCTTC.

This chain connects TRBV18 to TRBJ1-5; TRBD1 is a possible D gene (6 bases). The CDR3 has 15 amino acids. In germline, CDR1 is KGHSH, CDR2 LQKENI. The germline V and J ends were trimmed by 2 bases and 6 bases, with 14 bases remaining between them. The CDR3 DNA reads TGTGCCAGCTCACCAGGAAACAGGGTAGGTCAGCCCCAGCATTTT. Translated, it gives CASSPGNRVGQPQHF. Complete variable domain (other parts from reference TRBV18 and TRBJ1-5): NAGVMQNPRHLVRRRGQEARLRCSPMKGHSHVYWYRQLPEEGLKFMVYLQKENIIDESGMPKERFSAEFPKEGPSILRIQQVVRGDSAAYFCASSPGNRVGQPQHFGDGTRLSIL.

This chain links TRBV30 with TRBJ2-1, with 9 bases lining up with TRBD1. The CDR3 totals 17 residues. The germline gives CDR1 GTSNPN, CDR2 SVGIG (reference sequence). V was pared by 0 bases and J by 5 bases, with 11 bases of the junction left unmatched. In DNA, the CDR3 is TGTGCCTGGAGTGTAACAGGGGGCGCTTACCTCAACAATGAGCAGTTCTTC. Translating gives CAWSVTGGAYLNNEQFF.

The rearrangement joins TRBV5-1 to TRBJ2-5; D is perhaps TRBD1 (6 bases). With 4 bases removed from V and 3 bases from J, the gap between germline ends came to 16 bases. The CDR3 contains 15 residues. The germline CDR1 and CDR2 sequences are SGHRS and YFSETQ. The CDR3 protein is CASSVIGQTKETQYF. The CDR3 nucleotides read TGCGCCAGCAGCGTGATCGGACAGACGAAAGAGACCCAGTACTTC.

The chain links TRBV27 to TRBJ2-1; 7 positions agree with TRBD1. Germline V CDR1 and CDR2: MNHEY, SMNVEV (reference sequence). This CDR3 spans 16 amino acids. The V and J ends lost 5 bases and 9 bases, in that order; junction bases with no gene match: 16. CDR3 sequence: CASSPLTGSGGSEQFF. The CDR3 DNA sequence: TGTGCCAGCAGTCCCTTGACAGGGTCGGGTGGTAGTGAGCAGTTCTTC.

J is TRBJ2-1 and V is TRBV29-1, with 7 bases identical to TRBD1. The V gene's germline CDR1 is SQVTM and CDR2 ANQGSEA. J gave up 3 bases and V 6 bases, and 5 bases lay outside the gene matches. The CDR3 runs to 13 residues. The CDR3, as DNA: TGCAGCGTGAAGGGACAGTACTACAATGAGCAGTTCTTC. Amino acid sequence: CSVKGQYYNEQFF.

This chain joins TRBV19 and TRBJ1-1; the match to TRBD1 covers 7 bases. CDR1 and CDR2 from the germline V gene are LNHDA and SQIVND (reference sequence). CDR3 size: 14 residues. The V segment lost 7 bases and the J segment 2 bases; nucleotides outside the gene matches: 7. The CDR3 spells CASNYRGANTEAFF. In nucleotides, the CDR3 is TGTGCCAGTAACTACAGGGGAGCCAACACTGAAGCTTTCTTT.

The chain combines TRBV5-5 with TRBJ2-7; TRBD2 matches at 7 bases. The junction had 13 bases not matched to a gene; V was cut back by 4 bases and J by 6 bases. CDR3 length: 15 residues. Germline loops: CDR1 SGHKS, CDR2 YYEKEE (reference sequence). As DNA, the CDR3 is TGTGCCAGCAGCGTATGGGGGGGTACTTTGGGCGAGCAGTACTTC. This sequence encodes CASSVWGGTLGEQYF. Looking up the rest from reference TRBV5-5 and TRBJ2-7 gives the full variable domain: DAGVTQSPTHLIKTRGQQVTLRCSPISGHKSVSWYQQVLGQGPQFIFQYYEKEERGRGNFPDRFSARQFPNYSSELNVNALLLGDSALYLCASSVWGGTLGEQYFGPGTRLTVT.

The V call is TRBV6-6, the J call TRBJ1-1; a possible D gene is TRBD1 (5 bases). CDR3 size: 11 residues. CDR1 is MNHNY and CDR2 is SVGAGI in the germline V gene (reference sequence). Trimming pared 6 bases from V and 9 bases from J, leaving 11 bases between. The CDR3 here is CASREGTQAFF. For the CDR3, the DNA is TGTGCCAGCAGGGAAGGGACTCAAGCTTTCTTT.

The sample holds one count of this clone. This chain links TRBV5-1 with TRBJ1-2; D is unclear. V gave up 5 bases and J gave up 2 bases, with 19 bases separating them. The CDR3 is 16 residues long. Per the germline V gene, CDR1 is SGHRS and CDR2 is YFSETQ. DNA for the CDR3: TGCGCCAGCAGAGATGGTTTGGAGGGTCCCAACTATGGCTACACCTTC. Protein product: CASRDGLEGPNYGYTF.

This sequence joins TRBV7-9 and TRBJ1-2; no definite D call. V was clipped by 5 bases and J by 1 base, with 17 bases between them. The germline gives CDR1 SEHNR, CDR2 FQNEAQ (reference sequence). The CDR3 is made up of 16 amino acids. In DNA, the CDR3 is TGTGCCAGCAGCCCGCCTGGAGGCCCAAATAACTATGGCTACACCTTC. Translation gives CASSPPGGPNNYGYTF.

This clone was detected ten times or more. The chain recombines TRBV2 with TRBJ1-1; 8 bases align to TRBD1. CDR1 and CDR2 (germline): SNHLY, FYNNEI. The CDR3 has 14 amino acids. Germline trimming cut 6 bases from V and 9 bases from J; bases unmatched to any gene: 12. The CDR3: CASRGQVSLVKAFF. The DNA of the CDR3 is TGTGCCAGCAGGGGACAGGTTTCCCTGGTTAAAGCTTTCTTT.

The rearrangement links TRBV18 to TRBJ2-7, with 9 bases fitting TRBD2. The length of the CDR3 is 16 residues. The germline CDR1 and CDR2 sequences are KGHSH and LQKENI. With 4 bases clipped from V and 0 bases from J, the junction kept 7 bases outside the gene matches. The CDR3 DNA sequence: TGTGCCAGCTCACAACTAGCGGGCCCCAGCTCCTACGAGCAGTACTTC. Residues: CASSQLAGPSSYEQYF.

In its sample, this clone was seen once. The chain has TRBV2 and TRBJ1-4; D is uncertain. Germline V lookup: CDR1 SNHLY, CDR2 FYNNEI. This CDR3 region has 16 residues. V dropped 3 bases and J dropped 6 bases, with 17 bases sitting between them. The CDR3 DNA reads TGTGCCAGCAGTGATCTTCTAATAACCCGGGATGAAAAACTGTTTTTT. Protein sequence: CASSDLLITRDEKLFF.

To note about this clone: The sample carries other DNA sequences with the same CDR3. The chain joins TRBV7-3 to TRBJ1-1, with D perhaps matching TRBD1 (5 bases). Germline CDR1 reads SGHTA; CDR2 reads FQGTGA. CDR3 length equals 13 residues. V shed 0 bases and J shed 4 bases, with 6 bases lying between them. CDR3 DNA sequence: TGTGCCAGCAGCTTAACCGGGGGCACTGAAGCTTTCTTT. Protein sequence: CASSLTGGTEAFF.

This chain uses TRBV19 with TRBJ2-3; 8 bases are shared with TRBD1. V shed 5 bases, J shed 4 bases, and the junction held 5 bases outside the gene matches. Germline lookup yields CDR1 LNHDA and CDR2 SQIVND (reference sequence). The CDR3 has 14 amino acids. The CDR3 nucleotides read TGTGCCAGTAGTGACAGGGGTGGCCCAGATACGCAGTATTTT. This encodes CASSDRGGPDTQYF.

This clone appeared a single time. The genes are TRBV29-1 and TRBJ2-1; perhaps TRBD1 as D (5 bases). This CDR3 comprises 14 residues. Trimming stripped 3 bases from V and 3 bases from J, with 12 bases between. Germline values: CDR1 SQVTM, CDR2 ANQGSEA. CDR3 sequence (DNA): TGCAGCGTTGAGTTGGCTAGGGGCTACAATGAGCAGTTCTTC. Translating gives CSVELARGYNEQFF.

This sequence joins TRBV7-8 and TRBJ2-5, with D possibly matching TRBD1 (5 bases). CDR3 length: 14 amino acids. The germline V and J ends were trimmed by 1 base and 4 bases, with 10 bases remaining between them. Germline V gene data show CDR1 as SGHVS and CDR2 as FQNEAQ. This CDR3 reads CASSLVSTGETQYF. The CDR3 DNA reads TGTGCCAGCAGCTTAGTGTCCACAGGAGAGACCCAGTACTTC.

This rearrangement joins TRBV24-1 to TRBJ2-1; D is possibly TRBD2 (5 bases). The V end was cut by 8 bases, the J end by 8 bases, with 12 bases between. The CDR3 sequence is 12 residues long. Germline V gene sequence: CDR1 KGHDR, CDR2 SFDVKD. The DNA for the CDR3 is TGTGCCACCATGGGAATCGGGGATGAGCAGTTCTTC. It yields the protein CATMGIGDEQFF.